This T cell receptor (beta chain) was captured in a study of blood T cells in healthy people across ages. In the study overall: About one barcoded beta molecule was captured per two T cells (by template switching).

The CDR3 spans 14 residues. Trimming removed 9 bases from V and 1 base from J, with 13 bases in between. The germline gives CDR1 SGHVT, CDR2 SQSDAQ. Primers used in a second PCR of about 6 to 11 cycles were a sample-barcoded 5' primer and a J-beta primer mix. MiXCR, applied by TCRdb to the 5' RACE reads, yields one record per CDR3 protein. The sample carries some 1.8 million distinct CDR3 sequences, roughly 43% recorded once. Source material: blood. The gene calls are TRBV7-4 and TRBJ2-1; no definite D call. This sequence originates from a human donor in good health. The CDR3 reads CASKAGCSYNEQFF. CDR3 nucleotide sequence: TGTGCCAGTAAGGCCGGGTGTTCCTACAATGAGCAGTTCTTC.